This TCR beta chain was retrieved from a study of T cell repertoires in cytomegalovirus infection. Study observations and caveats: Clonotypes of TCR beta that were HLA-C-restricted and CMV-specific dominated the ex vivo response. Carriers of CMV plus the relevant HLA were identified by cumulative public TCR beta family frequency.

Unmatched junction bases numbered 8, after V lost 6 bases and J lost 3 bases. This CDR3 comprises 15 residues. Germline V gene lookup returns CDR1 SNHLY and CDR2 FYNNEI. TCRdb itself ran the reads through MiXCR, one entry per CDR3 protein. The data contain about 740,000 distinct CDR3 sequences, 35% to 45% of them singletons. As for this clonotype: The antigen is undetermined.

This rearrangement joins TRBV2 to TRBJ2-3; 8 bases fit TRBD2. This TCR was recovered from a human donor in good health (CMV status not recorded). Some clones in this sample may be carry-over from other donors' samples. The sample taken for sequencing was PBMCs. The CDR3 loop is CASSRGGVVTDTQYF. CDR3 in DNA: TGTGCCAGCAGCCGGGGGGGGGTGGTTACAGATACGCAGTATTTT.